This T cell receptor (beta chain) stems from a study of blood T cell repertoires in COVID-19. Study as a whole: Donors in the United States, Italy and Spain gave samples during acute or convalescent COVID-19. T cells, B-cell-depleted T cells, or PBMCs provided the cDNA or gDNA that served as material.

This CDR3 spans 17 amino acids. J lost 7 bases, V lost 1 base, and 11 bases had no gene match. Looked up from germline, CDR1 is LGHNA and CDR2 is YNFKEQ. In the original workflow: By means of reference gene primer amplification, nucleated cell counts were estimated. Sequenced by immunoSEQ multiplex PCR; TCRdb stores in-frame clones only, minus some. V, J and clone size are those of that table, while D and trimming were read from the DNA. The table records 200,000 to 250,000 clones, 70% to 85% of them present only once. The sample comprised peripheral blood. This rearrangement joins TRBV4-2 to TRBJ2-4; 9 bases are shared with TRBD1. The receptor was derived from a man over 45 with active or convalescent COVID-19. CDR3 in amino acids: CASSQVYRGRLGNIQYF. The DNA for the CDR3 is TGTGCCAGCAGCCAAGTCTACAGGGGGCGCTTGGGGAACATTCAGTACTTC.